The 9 T cell receptor beta chains listed next were all sequenced from one sample in a study of beta chain features in type 1 diabetes. Every isolated RNA sample was fully reverse transcribed, so sequencing captured expressed TCRB transcripts. TCRdb's copy holds only in-frame clones and misses some; the assay was immunoSEQ multiplex PCR. This sample yields tens of thousands of clones, of which 51% are seen a single time; roughly 2.1% belongs to the top ten. The sample comprised Tregs from blood. These TCRs come from a woman aged 18 to 35 in good health.

This sequence joins TRBV6-1 and TRBJ2-1; D might be TRBD2 (6 bases). CDR3 length equals 14 residues. V was trimmed by 9 bases and J by 3 bases, leaving 15 bases between them. CDR1 is MNHNS, CDR2 SASEGT, per germline. In DNA form, the CDR3 reads TGTGCCAGTGGACTACGATCGGACTACAATGAGCAGTTCTTC. Translating gives CASGLRSDYNEQFF.

J is TRBJ1-2 and V is TRBV7-9; 9 nucleotides align to TRBD1. V trimming: 5 bases; J trimming: 6 bases; junction bases outside the gene matches: 7. The CDR3 sequence is 14 residues long. CDR1 and CDR2 (germline): SEHNR, FQNEAQ (reference sequence). The CDR3 sequence: CASSPGQGGDGYTF. The CDR3 nucleotides read TGTGCCAGCAGCCCGGGACAGGGTGGGGATGGCTACACCTTC.

The chain recombines TRBV6-1 with TRBJ2-7; TRBD2 matches 8 bases. This CDR3 region has 16 residues. The germline gives CDR1 MNHNS, CDR2 SASEGT. Germline trimming cut 2 bases from V and 5 bases from J; bases unmatched to any gene: 11. CDR3 amino acids: CASSELLSGRGHEQYF. CDR3 DNA: TGTGCCAGCAGTGAACTCCTGTCCGGGAGGGGTCACGAGCAGTACTTC.

The chain carries TRBV7-2 and TRBJ2-7; TRBD1 matches 8 bases. Germline V gene sequence: CDR1 SGHTA, CDR2 FQGNSA. V dropped 2 bases and J dropped 5; count of bases not matched to a gene: 5. The CDR3 covers 14 residues. DNA for the CDR3: TGTGCCAGCAGCTTACAGGGGGCTTTGGACGAGCAGTACTTC. It yields the protein CASSLQGALDEQYF.

This chain connects TRBV29-1 to TRBJ2-7; TRBD2 matches 12 bases. The CDR3 is 14 residues long. Germline CDR1 is SQVTM and CDR2 is ANQGSEA. Trimming took 5 bases from V and 4 from J; bases not matched to a gene: 6. The CDR3 sequence is CSVTTSGRKYEQYF. In nucleotides, the CDR3 is TGCAGCGTTACTACTAGCGGGAGGAAATACGAGCAGTACTTC.

The J gene is TRBJ2-7, the V gene TRBV5-1; 8 nucleotides line up with TRBD2. Germline values: CDR1 SGHRS, CDR2 YFSETQ. CDR3 length equals 14 residues. V shed 0 bases and J 3 bases; nucleotides not matched to a gene: 2. The CDR3: CASSLELADYEQYF. The CDR3 DNA is TGCGCCAGCAGCTTGGAACTAGCGGACTACGAGCAGTACTTC.

V usage is TRBV11-2 and J usage is TRBJ2-1; perhaps TRBD2 as D (5 bases). The V gene lost 3 bases and the J gene lost 1 base, with 10 bases spanning the gap. CDR1 and CDR2 (germline): SGHAT, FQNNGV. The CDR3 totals 15 residues. CDR3 nucleotides: TGTGCCAGCAGCTTCGGGATTGGATCCTACAATGAGCAGTTCTTC. It specifies CASSFGIGSYNEQFF.

This clone was seen a handful of times. The rearrangement uses TRBV5-6 and TRBJ2-3, with D possibly being TRBD2 (5 bases). Trimming stripped 0 bases from V and 6 bases from J, with 11 bases between. The CDR3 totals 14 residues. The germline V gene encodes CDR1 SGHDT and CDR2 YYEEEE. In nucleotides, the CDR3 is TGTGCCAGCAGCTTGGGACCCCGGGATGATACGCAGTATTTT. Its protein product is CASSLGPRDDTQYF. Full variable domain (rest looked up from reference TRBV5-6 and TRBJ2-3): DAGVTQSPTHLIKTRGQQVTLRCSPKSGHDTVSWYQQALGQGPQFIFQYYEEEERQRGNFPDRFSGHQFPNYSSELNVNALLLGDSALYLCASSLGPRDDTQYFGPGTRLTVL.

This clone was detected a few times. The chain recombines TRBV28 with TRBJ1-5; TRBD1 might be the D (5 bases). Germline-derived CDR1 and CDR2 are MDHEN and SYDVKM. The CDR3 contains 15 residues. V was cut by 5 bases and J by 2 bases, with 13 bases left in between. The CDR3 protein is CASSQGNLGNQPQHF. CDR3 sequence (DNA): TGTGCCAGCAGTCAGGGAAATCTTGGCAATCAGCCCCAGCATTTT. Based on the CDR3 plus reference TRBV28 and TRBJ1-5, the full variable domain is DVKVTQSSRYLVKRTGEKVFLECVQDMDHENMFWYRQDPGLGLRLIYFSYDVKMKEKGDIPEGYSVSREKKERFSLILESASTNQTSMYLCASSQGNLGNQPQHFGDGTRLSIL.